The 7 T cell receptor beta chains below all came from one sample that was sequenced in a study of cytomegalovirus exposure and HLA in healthy donors. Researchers ran the PCR with 60 Vbeta and 13 Jbeta primers. Sequencing was performed with immunoSEQ multiplex PCR; in TCRdb, only in-frame clones are kept and a portion is missing. Of 200,000 to 250,000 clones listed, about 77% are singletons. Sequencing was done on a sample of PBMCs. The receptor source for this set is a young woman in good health and CMV-seronegative.

This rearrangement joins TRBV19 to TRBJ1-1; 8 nucleotides line up with TRBD1. With V trimmed by 8 bases and J by 4 bases, 3 bases remained unmatched. Germline CDR1 reads LNHDA; CDR2 reads SQIVND (reference sequence). This CDR3 contains 12 residues. Here the CDR3 reads CASRTGFTEAFF. The DNA of the CDR3 is TGTGCCAGTCGGACAGGGTTCACTGAAGCTTTCTTT.

The V call is TRBV30, the J call TRBJ1-6; D is undetermined. CDR1 GTSNPN and CDR2 SVGIG come from the germline V gene (reference sequence). The CDR3 contains 12 residues. Trimming stripped 0 bases from V and 13 bases from J, with 10 bases between. The CDR3 reads CAWSVQSPPLHF. DNA for the CDR3: TGTGCCTGGAGTGTACAGTCTCCTCCCCTCCACTTT.

This sequence joins TRBV7-3 and TRBJ1-1, with D possibly being TRBD1 (5 bases). The CDR3 is 15 residues long. Germline V gives CDR1 SGHTA, CDR2 FQGTGA. Trimming stripped 1 base from V and 0 bases from J, with 9 bases between. Written as DNA, the CDR3 is TGTGCCAGCAGCTTAATGGGGGGTATGAACACTGAAGCTTTCTTT. The encoded protein is CASSLMGGMNTEAFF.

With respect to this clone: One end of the junction fails to match germline, which may point to a read error. The chain recombines TRBV7-7 with TRBJ2-5, with 7 bases fitting TRBD1. The CDR3 sequence is 15 residues long. Germline V gives CDR1 SSHAT, CDR2 FNYEAQ (reference sequence). The CDR3: CASSLTTGPQETQYF. As DNA, the CDR3 is TGTGCTAGCAGTCTCACGACAGGGCCGCAAGAGACCCAGTACTTC.

The V call is TRBV6-5, the J call TRBJ2-7; 11 bases map to TRBD2. Trimming took 7 bases from V and 0 from J; bases not matched to a gene: 2. The CDR3 consists of 14 residues. Germline CDR1 MNHEY, CDR2 SVGAGI. The CDR3 DNA reads TGTGCCAGCACTGGACTAGCGGGCTCCTACGAGCAGTACTTC. Translated, it gives CASTGLAGSYEQYF.

The V and J genes are TRBV7-9 and TRBJ2-1; no firm D call. CDR1 and CDR2 from the germline V gene are SEHNR and FQNEAQ (reference sequence). V gave up 5 bases and J gave up 4 bases, with 9 bases separating them. This CDR3 region has 13 residues. CDR3: CASSPPGYNEQFF. CDR3 nucleotides: TGTGCCAGCAGCCCCCCGGGTTACAATGAGCAGTTCTTC.

This clone was counted a single time. This rearrangement joins TRBV27 to TRBJ2-7; no clear D gene. The CDR3 runs 14 residues. Germline assignment: CDR1 MNHEY and CDR2 SMNVEV (reference sequence). V gave up 2 bases and J gave up 0 bases, with 8 bases separating them. CDR3 sequence reads: CASSLRYSSYEQYF. CDR3 bases: TGTGCCAGCAGTTTAAGATATAGCTCCTACGAGCAGTACTTC.